This TCR beta chain is drawn from a study of blood T cell repertoires in COVID-19. On the study more broadly: PBMCs, B-cell-depleted T cells, or T cells provided the cDNA or gDNA that made up the material.

Seattle researchers signed up patients amid active infection and tracked them longitudinally. The data were produced by immunoSEQ multiplex PCR, yet TCRdb's version contains in-frame clones alone and is incomplete. Seen here are 250,000 to 350,000 clones, roughly nine tenths observed once, and the top ten hold roughly 2.8%. There are 16 residues in the CDR3. Germline assignment: CDR1 SNHLY and CDR2 FYNNEI. The V and J ends lost 7 bases and 7 bases respectively, with 25 bases between them. The chain carries TRBV2 and TRBJ1-2, with D tentatively TRBD1 (6 bases). The TCR comes from a woman in her thirties with COVID-19, enrolled during active disease. The specimen was peripheral blood. CDR3 nucleotides: TGTGCCAGCATCAAAGGAGGGGGGGGCAAAGATGTTGGCTACACCTTC. This sequence encodes CASIKGGGGKDVGYTF.